This T cell receptor (beta chain) was sequenced for a study of PD-1 blockade in classical Hodgkin lymphoma. Notes on this clone: The antigen remains unidentified.

As to time point: cycle 4 day 1 (C4D1), after five to seven weeks of nivolumab. With no exception, relapse followed autologous stem cell transplantation in all patients, and brentuximab vedotin exposure varied. Study-level points and caveats: Relapsed/refractory patients reportedly had lower baseline diversity than newly diagnosed patients.

Unmatched junction bases numbered 8, after V lost 3 bases and J lost 2 bases. The germline CDR1 and CDR2 sequences are SGHTA and FQGNSA. This CDR3 contains 16 residues. Repertoires were generated with immunoSEQ multiplex PCR, while TCRdb's copy carries only in-frame clones and drops some. The repertoire holds about 44,000 clones, with around 64% as singletons. The chain recombines TRBV7-2 with TRBJ2-7, with 9 bases that match TRBD1. The receptor comes from a human donor with classical Hodgkin lymphoma. Sequenced here: peripheral blood mononuclear cells (PBMCs), sampled before the fourth cycle of nivolumab. The CDR3 region is CASSLWGDRDPYEQYF. The CDR3 nucleotides are TGTGCCAGCAGCTTGTGGGGGGACAGGGACCCCTACGAGCAGTACTTC.